The 28 T cell receptor beta chains given below trace back to one sample, sequenced in a study of blood T cell repertoires in COVID-19. Some clones are missing from TCRdb's copy, which holds only in-frame ones; the method was immunoSEQ multiplex PCR. The table has approximately 350,000 clones, around 83% seen once. The sequenced sample consisted of PBMCs or T cells enriched from blood (not recorded which). Source of these receptors: a woman aged 45-59 years who had recovered from COVID-19.

This clone turned up a few times. The chain carries TRBV6-2 or TRBV6-3 and TRBJ2-5; the match to TRBD2 covers 7 bases. The V segment lost 6 bases and the J segment 5 bases; nucleotides outside the gene matches: 9. There are 14 residues in the CDR3. CDR1 is MNHEY and CDR2 is SVGEGT in the germline V gene. The CDR3 is CASSSAGWWETQYF. The CDR3 DNA reads TGTGCCAGCAGCTCAGCGGGATGGTGGGAGACCCAGTACTTC.

The chain recombines TRBV4-1 with TRBJ1-2; D gene unclear. Between the trimmed V and J ends, which lost 6 bases and 7 bases, there was a span of 15 bases. Germline V gene lookup returns CDR1 MGHRA and CDR2 YSYEKL. CDR3 size: 13 residues. The CDR3 reads CASSFVPPGGYTF. CDR3 in DNA: TGCGCCAGCAGTTTCGTTCCACCGGGTGGCTACACCTTC.

The rearrangement uses TRBV3-1 (or the pseudogene TRBV3-2) and TRBJ2-7; 7 bases are a match to TRBD1. V lost 3 bases to trimming and J lost 1 base; unmatched junction nucleotides: 12. From germline, CDR1 is LGHDT and CDR2 YNNKEL (reference sequence). The CDR3 has 17 amino acids. The CDR3 region is CASSQDVLGTESYEQYF. The DNA of the CDR3 is TGTGCCAGCAGCCAGGACGTACTTGGGACAGAATCCTACGAGCAGTACTTC.

The sample holds a few counts of this clone. The chain has TRBV4-2 and TRBJ1-3, with 10 positions matching TRBD1. The V segment lost 2 bases and the J segment 4 bases; nucleotides outside the gene matches: 5. From germline, CDR1 is LGHNA and CDR2 YNFKEQ. This CDR3 region has 16 residues. The CDR3 loop is CASSQYGTGVGNTIYF. The CDR3 bases are TGTGCCAGCAGCCAATACGGGACAGGGGTCGGAAACACCATATATTTT.

The chain employs TRBV2 and TRBJ1-2; 7 bases match TRBD1. The CDR3 consists of 13 residues. V lost 5 bases and J lost 2; bases outside the gene matches: 2. Germline-derived CDR1 and CDR2 are SNHLY and FYNNEI. The chain's CDR3 is CASSSGQNYGYTF. The CDR3 DNA follows: TGTGCCAGCAGTTCGGGACAGAACTATGGCTACACCTTC.

The chain couples TRBV5-1 to TRBJ1-3; tentatively, D is TRBD1 (6 bases). Germline CDR1 and CDR2: SGHRS and YFSETQ. Trimming left V 1 base short and J 1 base short, with 9 bases between. The CDR3 totals 15 residues. The CDR3 coding sequence is TGCGCCAGCAGCTTGCCCCAGGGGTCTGGAAACACCATATATTTT. This gives the protein CASSLPQGSGNTIYF.

The rearrangement uses TRBV4-2 and TRBJ1-3; D gene uncertain. Germline-derived CDR1 and CDR2 are LGHNA and YNFKEQ. Trimming left V 2 bases short and J 7 bases short, with 18 bases between. CDR3 length: 16 amino acids. For the CDR3, the DNA is TGTGCCAGCAGCCAACCCTCCACCTCAGGTGGGAACACCATATATTTT. Protein product: CASSQPSTSGGNTIYF.

The chain couples TRBV7-9 to TRBJ1-2, with TRBD1 matching 7 bases. V dropped 5 bases and J dropped 0; count of bases not matched to a gene: 15. Germline lookup yields CDR1 SEHNR and CDR2 FQNEAQ (reference sequence). This CDR3 comprises 18 residues. The CDR3 protein is CASSRTGTVYLSNYGYTF. CDR3 sequence (DNA): TGTGCCAGCAGCCGAACCGGGACAGTATACCTATCTAACTATGGCTACACCTTC.

J is TRBJ1-6 and V is TRBV4-1; unclear D gene. CDR1 and CDR2 from the germline V gene are MGHRA and YSYEKL. There are 13 residues in the CDR3. Trimming pared 0 bases from V and 9 bases from J, leaving 6 bases between. CDR3 sequence: CASSQEGSSPLHF. The CDR3 nucleotides are TGCGCCAGCAGCCAAGAAGGGAGTTCACCCCTCCACTTT.

This chain uses TRBV3-1 (or the pseudogene TRBV3-2) with TRBJ1-2, with D unclear. CDR1 is LGHDT, CDR2 YNNKEL, per germline (reference sequence). This CDR3 region has 14 residues. Trimming removed 0 bases from V and 4 bases from J, with 9 bases in between. Here the CDR3 reads CASSQDKSIYGYTF. The CDR3 DNA is TGTGCCAGCAGCCAAGACAAGAGTATCTATGGCTACACCTTC.

The genes are TRBV30 and TRBJ2-7; 11 bases match TRBD2. Germline CDR1 is GTSNPN and CDR2 is SVGIG (reference sequence). There are 15 residues in the CDR3. With 5 bases clipped from V and 4 bases from J, the junction kept 10 bases outside the gene matches. The CDR3 here is CAWGGTSGSGYEQYF. The DNA of the CDR3 is TGTGCCTGGGGAGGGACTAGCGGTAGTGGGTACGAGCAGTACTTC.

The gene calls are TRBV2 and TRBJ1-2; D gene unclear. Germline V gene lookup returns CDR1 SNHLY and CDR2 FYNNEI. V was clipped by 8 bases and J by 4 bases, with 20 bases between them. The CDR3 has 15 residues. The chain's CDR3 is CASADGAGWSYGYTF. Written as DNA, the CDR3 is TGTGCCAGCGCAGACGGAGCCGGGTGGAGCTATGGCTACACCTTC. Variable domain in full (rest from reference TRBV2 and TRBJ1-2): EPEVTQTPSHQVTQMGQEVILRCVPISNHLYFYWYRQILGQKVEFLVSFYNNEISEKSEIFDDQFSVERPDGSNFTLKIRSTKLEDSAMYFCASADGAGWSYGYTFGSGTRLTVV.

V is TRBV14 and J is TRBJ2-3; tentatively, D is TRBD2 (6 bases). Trimming cost V 0 bases and J 5 bases, with 15 bases left between them. The CDR3 sequence is 16 residues long. CDR1 SGHDN and CDR2 FVKESK come from the germline V gene. The CDR3 protein is CASSQDLGGTGDTQYF. CDR3 in DNA: TGTGCCAGCAGCCAAGATTTGGGCGGGACCGGAGATACGCAGTATTTT.

The chain has TRBV7-9 and TRBJ1-2, with 7 bases that match TRBD1. The V gene's germline CDR1 is SEHNR and CDR2 FQNEAQ (reference sequence). This CDR3 contains 16 residues. J gave up 4 bases and V 2 bases, and 10 bases lay outside the gene matches. The CDR3 region is CASSLSETGLLYGYTF. The DNA for the CDR3 is TGTGCCAGCAGCTTATCAGAGACAGGGCTCCTCTATGGCTACACCTTC.

This clone was seen more than once but under ten times. The chain uses TRBV19 and TRBJ2-7; possible D gene TRBD2, 5 bases. CDR1 and CDR2 (germline): LNHDA, SQIVND (reference sequence). Between the trimmed V and J ends, which lost 5 bases and 2 bases, there was a span of 10 bases. The length of the CDR3 is 13 residues. CDR3 sequence: CASSSGVPYEQYF. The CDR3 DNA reads TGTGCCAGTAGTTCCGGGGTTCCCTACGAGCAGTACTTC.

This rearrangement joins TRBV4-3 to TRBJ1-2; 8 nucleotides line up with TRBD1. V lost 4 bases, J lost 6 bases, and 13 bases stayed unmatched. Germline-derived CDR1 and CDR2 are LGHNA and YSLEER. This CDR3 region has 16 residues. The CDR3 nucleotides read TGCGCCAGCAGCCCCTACTGGACAGGGAGCTGGGATGGCTACACCTTC. As protein: CASSPYWTGSWDGYTF.

The chain has TRBV29-1 and TRBJ2-5; TRBD2 matches at 9 bases. The V segment lost 4 bases and the J segment 3 bases; nucleotides outside the gene matches: 12. CDR1 and CDR2 (germline): SQVTM, ANQGSEA. The CDR3 contains 16 residues. The CDR3 loop is CSVAEFSGGLKETQYF. In DNA, the CDR3 is TGCAGCGTTGCTGAATTTAGCGGGGGATTAAAAGAGACCCAGTACTTC.

V gene TRBV3-1 (or the pseudogene TRBV3-2) combines with J gene TRBJ1-3; unclear D gene. Trimming cost V 2 bases and J 0 bases, with 23 bases left between them. The CDR3 length is 20 residues. Germline assignment: CDR1 LGHDT and CDR2 YNNKEL (reference sequence). This CDR3 is CASSQQSAGRLPSSGNTIYF. The DNA of the CDR3 is TGTGCCAGCAGCCAACAATCGGCGGGCCGGCTTCCCTCCTCTGGAAACACCATATATTTT.

The V call is TRBV11-1, the J call TRBJ2-7; D remains unclear. The CDR3 is 15 residues long. Trimming took 1 base from V and 6 from J, leaving 16 bases between them. The V gene's germline CDR1 is SGHAT and CDR2 FQDESV (reference sequence). The CDR3 nucleotides are TGTGCCAGCAGCTTAGAGCCCTCGCCTCTCGGCGAGCAGTACTTC. Translation gives CASSLEPSPLGEQYF.

CDR3 sequence reads: CASSQTTGNEQYF. In DNA, the CDR3 is TGCGCCAGCAGCCAAACCACAGGCAACGAGCAGTACTTC. This chain connects TRBV4-3 to TRBJ2-7, with a possible D match to TRBD1 (5 bases). V was trimmed by 2 bases and J by 5 bases, leaving 10 bases between them. This CDR3 comprises 13 residues. Germline V gene data show CDR1 as LGHNA and CDR2 as YSLEER.

The CDR3 region is CASSQAGFGEETQYF. In DNA, the CDR3 is TGTGCCAGCAGCCAAGCGGGTTTCGGGGAAGAGACCCAGTACTTC. The V call is TRBV3-1 (or the pseudogene TRBV3-2), the J call TRBJ2-5, with a tentative D call TRBD2 (5 bases). CDR3 length: 15 residues. Trimming left V 1 base short and J 3 bases short, with 12 bases between. Looked up from germline, CDR1 is LGHDT and CDR2 is YNNKEL (reference sequence).

The chain recombines TRBV2 with TRBJ2-1; TRBD2 matches 12 bases. The CDR3 totals 15 residues. The germline CDR1 and CDR2 sequences are SNHLY and FYNNEI. The V and J ends lost 5 bases and 10 bases, in that order; junction bases with no gene match: 9. CDR3 loop: CASSKLAGGASEQFF. The CDR3 bases are TGTGCCAGCAGTAAACTAGCGGGAGGTGCTAGCGAGCAGTTCTTC.

The chain has TRBV6-5 and TRBJ1-5; D gene unclear. This CDR3 has 13 amino acids. Germline values: CDR1 MNHEY, CDR2 SVGAGI. Trimming took off 8 bases at V and 0 bases at J, with 8 bases between the two ends. CDR3 sequence: CASAANSNQPQHF. In DNA, the CDR3 is TGTGCCAGCGCGGCTAATAGCAATCAGCCCCAGCATTTT.

This clone was detected only a few times. This chain uses TRBV4-1 with TRBJ2-7; TRBD1 matches at 9 bases. The CDR3 is made up of 16 amino acids. Germline CDR1 and CDR2: MGHRA and YSYEKL. After removal of 2 bases from V and 0 bases from J, the junction contained 5 bases not matched to a gene. The CDR3 protein is CASSQTGTGSSYEQYF. The CDR3 nucleotides are TGCGCCAGCAGCCAAACCGGGACAGGGAGCTCCTACGAGCAGTACTTC.

The gene calls are TRBV11-2 and TRBJ1-1, with a weak D call TRBD1 (6 bases). V was pared by 0 bases and J by 0 bases, with 20 bases between. CDR3 length equals 19 residues. Germline V gene sequence: CDR1 SGHAT, CDR2 FQNNGV. The CDR3 nucleotides read TGTGCCAGCAGCTTAGATCGACAGGACTGGAGCGAAGTGAACACTGAAGCTTTCTTT. This sequence encodes CASSLDRQDWSEVNTEAFF.

The chain's CDR3 is CASSKVSTGGQSGANVLTF. The CDR3 nucleotides read TGTGCCAGCAGCAAAGTGTCGACAGGGGGCCAATCTGGGGCCAACGTCCTGACTTTC. The chain has TRBV21-1 and TRBJ2-6; TRBD1, the table's D call, lacks a check against the DNA. TRBV21-1 is an annotated pseudogene. This CDR3 spans 19 amino acids.

In its sample, this clone was seen a few times. V and J are TRBV29-1 and TRBJ1-1, with 8 bases that match TRBD1. There are 14 residues in the CDR3. Trimming took 4 bases from V and 1 from J; bases not matched to a gene: 5. Germline V gene lookup returns CDR1 SQVTM and CDR2 ANQGSEA. CDR3 sequence reads: CSVVRRGPNTEAFF. The CDR3 DNA follows: TGCAGCGTTGTCCGCAGGGGGCCGAACACTGAAGCTTTCTTT.

The chain couples TRBV2 to TRBJ1-2, with 8 bases lining up with TRBD1. The CDR3 is 15 residues long. V dropped 2 bases and J dropped 2; count of bases not matched to a gene: 4. Germline-derived CDR1 and CDR2 are SNHLY and FYNNEI. For the CDR3, the DNA is TGTGCCAGCAGTGAATGGACAGGGCGCAACTATGGCTACACCTTC. Residues: CASSEWTGRNYGYTF.